The 2 T cell receptor beta chains in this list originate from one sample, sequenced in a study of T cell repertoires in cytomegalovirus infection. TCRdb reprocessed the reads with MiXCR, giving one entry per CDR3 protein. The data show 250,000 to 300,000 distinct CDR3 sequences, 25% seen once. Sequences were obtained from PBMCs. Receptors originate from a human donor in good health (CMV status not recorded). Some clones in this sample may be carry-over from other donors' samples.

The V call is TRBV5-1, the J call TRBJ2-7; D is unresolved. The ends were cut back, 5 bases at V and 0 bases at J, with 12 bases in the middle. The CDR3 contains 14 residues. CDR1 SGHRS and CDR2 YFSETQ come from the germline V gene. The CDR3 here is CASRGQELSYEQYF. CDR3 in DNA: TGCGCCAGCAGAGGCCAGGAGCTCTCCTACGAGCAGTACTTC.

This clonotype was counted a few times. V gene TRBV12-3 or TRBV12-4 combines with J gene TRBJ2-2; D is unresolved. CDR3 length: 12 amino acids. Trimming pared 6 bases from V and 5 bases from J, leaving 7 bases between. The chain's CDR3 is CASRGWTGELFF. The DNA of the CDR3 is TGTGCCAGCAGGGGGTGGACCGGGGAGCTGTTTTTT.